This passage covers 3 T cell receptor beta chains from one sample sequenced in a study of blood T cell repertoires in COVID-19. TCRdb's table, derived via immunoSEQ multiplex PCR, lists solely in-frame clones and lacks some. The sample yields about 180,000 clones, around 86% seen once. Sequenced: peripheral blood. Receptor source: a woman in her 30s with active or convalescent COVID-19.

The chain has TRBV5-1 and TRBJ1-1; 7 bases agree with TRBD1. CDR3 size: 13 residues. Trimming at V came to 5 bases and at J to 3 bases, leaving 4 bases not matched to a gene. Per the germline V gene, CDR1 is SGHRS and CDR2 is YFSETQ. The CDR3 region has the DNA TGCGCCAGCAGTACAGGGGTTGACACTGAAGCTTTCTTT. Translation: CASSTGVDTEAFF.

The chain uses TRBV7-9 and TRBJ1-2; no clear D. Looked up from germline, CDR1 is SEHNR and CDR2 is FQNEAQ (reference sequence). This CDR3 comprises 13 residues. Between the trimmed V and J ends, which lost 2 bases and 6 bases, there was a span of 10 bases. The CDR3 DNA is TGTGCCAGCAGCTTACCGTCCGGAGATGGCTACACCTTC. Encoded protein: CASSLPSGDGYTF.

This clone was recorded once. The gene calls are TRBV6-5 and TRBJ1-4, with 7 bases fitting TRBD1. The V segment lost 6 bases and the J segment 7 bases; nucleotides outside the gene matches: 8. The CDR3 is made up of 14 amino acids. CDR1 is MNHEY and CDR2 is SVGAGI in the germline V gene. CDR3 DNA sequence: TGTGCCAGCAGCCGCAGGGGGGAGATTGAAAAACTGTTTTTT. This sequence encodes CASSRRGEIEKLFF.